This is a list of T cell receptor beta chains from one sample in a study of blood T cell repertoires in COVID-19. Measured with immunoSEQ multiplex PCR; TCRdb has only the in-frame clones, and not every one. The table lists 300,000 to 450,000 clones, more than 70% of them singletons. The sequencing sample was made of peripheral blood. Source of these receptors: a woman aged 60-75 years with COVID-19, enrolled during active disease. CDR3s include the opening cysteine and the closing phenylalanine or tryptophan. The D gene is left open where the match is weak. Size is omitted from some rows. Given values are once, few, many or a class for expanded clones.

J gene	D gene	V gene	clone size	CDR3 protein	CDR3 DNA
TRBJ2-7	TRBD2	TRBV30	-	CAWGTGTREQYF	TGTGCCTGGGGTACCGGGACTAGGGAGCAGTACTTC
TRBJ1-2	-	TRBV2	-	CASSDGVRYGYTF	TGTGCCAGCAGTGACGGGGTACGCTATGGCTACACCTTC
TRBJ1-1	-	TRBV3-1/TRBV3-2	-	CASSQGPYPGQNTEAFF	TGTGCCAGCAGCCAAGGCCCCTACCCGGGACAGAACACTGAAGCTTTCTTT
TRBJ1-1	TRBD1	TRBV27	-	CASSKDRGKTEAFF	TGTGCCAGCAGCAAGGACAGGGGGAAGACTGAAGCTTTCTTT
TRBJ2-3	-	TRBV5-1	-	CASSLQASTDTQYF	TGCGCCAGCAGCTTGCAAGCTAGCACAGATACGCAGTATTTT
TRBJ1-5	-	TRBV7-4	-	CAPNGHRSNQPQHF	TGTGCTCCGAATGGACACCGAAGCAATCAGCCCCAGCATTTT
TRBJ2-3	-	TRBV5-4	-	CASSRETRADTQYF	TGTGCCAGCAGCCGAGAGACTAGGGCTGATACGCAGTATTTT
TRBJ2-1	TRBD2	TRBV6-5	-	CASGRGGSYNEQFF	TGTGCCAGTGGGCGGGGGGGTTCCTACAATGAGCAGTTCTTC
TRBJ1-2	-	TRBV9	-	CASSESAGRGYTF	TGTGCCAGCAGCGAGTCAGCAGGCCGGGGCTACACCTTC
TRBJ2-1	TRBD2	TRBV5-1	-	CASFGRAGGPRNEQFF	TGCGCCAGCTTCGGCCGAGCGGGGGGGCCGAGGAATGAGCAGTTCTTC
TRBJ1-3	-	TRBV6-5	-	CASSLYVSGNTIYF	TGTGCCAGCAGTTTGTATGTCTCTGGAAACACCATATATTTT
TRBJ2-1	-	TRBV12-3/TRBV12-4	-	CASTLANEQFF	TGTGCCAGCACGCTAGCGAATGAGCAGTTCTTC
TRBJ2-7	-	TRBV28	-	CASSFGDKKSYEQYF	TGTGCCAGCAGTTTTGGGGACAAAAAATCCTACGAGCAGTACTTC
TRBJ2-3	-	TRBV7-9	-	CASSFITDTQYF	TGTGCCAGCAGCTTCATCACAGATACGCAGTATTTT
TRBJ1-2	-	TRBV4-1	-	CASSGHYGYTF	TGCGCCAGCAGCGGCCACTATGGCTACACCTTC
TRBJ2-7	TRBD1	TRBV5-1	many	CASSLSGTGAAHEQYF	TGCGCCAGCAGCCTGTCCGGGACAGGGGCTGCCCACGAGCAGTACTTC
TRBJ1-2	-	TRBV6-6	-	CASGQLGTNYGYTF	TGTGCCAGCGGACAGCTAGGGACCAACTATGGCTACACCTTC
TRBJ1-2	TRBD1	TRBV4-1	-	CASRGTGENGYTF	TGCGCCAGCAGAGGGACAGGAGAGAATGGCTACACCTTC
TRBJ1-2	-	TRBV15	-	CATSRATHFYGYTF	TGTGCCACCAGCAGAGCGACTCACTTTTATGGCTACACCTTC
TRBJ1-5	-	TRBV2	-	CASASSGESNQPQHF	TGTGCCAGTGCTAGCAGCGGGGAGAGCAATCAGCCCCAGCATTTT
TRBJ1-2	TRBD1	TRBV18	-	CASSPVGTGKDYGYTF	TGTGCCAGCTCACCAGTAGGGACAGGGAAGGACTATGGCTACACCTTC
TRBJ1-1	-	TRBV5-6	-	CASSRGELNTEAFF	TGTGCCAGCAGCCGGGGAGAGTTGAACACTGAAGCTTTCTTT
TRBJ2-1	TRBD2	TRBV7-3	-	CASSLYPPGSSGGERVYNEQFF	TGTGCCAGCAGCTTGTACCCCCCGGGGTCTAGCGGGGGGGAGAGAGTCTACAATGAGCAGTTCTTC
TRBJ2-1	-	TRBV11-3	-	CASSLDTQYNEQFF	TGTGCCAGCAGCTTAGATACACAGTACAATGAGCAGTTCTTC
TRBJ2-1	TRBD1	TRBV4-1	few	CASSQDGRDRASYNEQFF	TGCGCCAGCAGCCAAGATGGACGGGACAGGGCTTCCTACAATGAGCAGTTCTTC
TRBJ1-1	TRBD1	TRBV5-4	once	CASSGAGGRNTEAFF	TGTGCCAGCAGCGGAGCAGGGGGCAGAAACACTGAAGCTTTCTTT
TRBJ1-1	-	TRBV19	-	CASRVQGSPNTEAFF	TGTGCCAGTAGGGTGCAGGGATCCCCGAACACTGAAGCTTTCTTT
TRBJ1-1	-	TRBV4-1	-	CASSPLSNFHTEAFF	TGCGCCAGCAGCCCTCTATCCAATTTCCACACTGAAGCTTTCTTT
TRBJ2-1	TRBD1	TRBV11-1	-	CASSSVRVRGPNEQFF	TGTGCCAGCAGCTCCGTACGGGTGAGGGGGCCCAATGAGCAGTTCTTC
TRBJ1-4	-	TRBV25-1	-	CASSPYISTDGDEKLFF	TGTGCCAGCAGCCCCTATATATCGACAGACGGCGATGAAAAACTGTTTTTT
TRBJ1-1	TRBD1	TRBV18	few	CASSPQGQGKFAEAFF	TGTGCCAGCTCACCACAGGGACAGGGGAAGTTCGCTGAAGCTTTCTTT
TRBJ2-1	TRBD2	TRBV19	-	CATRAGGAPGGNEQFF	TGTGCCACCCGGGCCGGCGGGGCCCCGGGGGGCAATGAGCAGTTCTTC
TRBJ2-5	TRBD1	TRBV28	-	CASSSGGIKTQYF	TGTGCCAGCAGTTCAGGGGGCATAAAGACCCAGTACTTC
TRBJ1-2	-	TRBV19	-	CASSIDPSSYGYTF	TGTGCCAGTAGTATAGATCCGTCTTCCTATGGCTACACCTTC
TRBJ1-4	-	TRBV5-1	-	CASSTQGIGEKLFF	TGCGCCAGCAGCACCCAGGGCATTGGAGAAAAACTGTTTTTT
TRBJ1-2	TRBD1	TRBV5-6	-	CASSLGTGIYGYTF	TGTGCCAGCAGCTTGGGGACAGGGATTTATGGCTACACCTTC
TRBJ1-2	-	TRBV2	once	CASSEGGLGSGYTF	TGTGCCAGCAGTGAAGGAGGGCTTGGGAGTGGCTACACCTTC
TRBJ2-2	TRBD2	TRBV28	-	CASSYPRGGVTGELFF	TGTGCCAGCAGTTACCCCCGTGGGGGGGTCACCGGGGAGCTGTTTTTT
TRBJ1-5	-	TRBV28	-	CASTSLRTAKRGQPQHF	TGTGCCAGCACCTCATTACGCACAGCGAAACGAGGGCAGCCCCAGCATTTT
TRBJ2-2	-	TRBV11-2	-	CASSFQGSGELFF	TGTGCCAGCAGCTTCCAGGGTTCCGGGGAGCTGTTTTTT
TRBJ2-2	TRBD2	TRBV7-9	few	CASSLLRRGGASGELFF	TGTGCCAGCAGCTTACTTCGACGCGGGGGGGCGAGCGGGGAGCTGTTTTTT
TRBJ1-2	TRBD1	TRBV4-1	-	CASSQGRDRRYGYTF	TGCGCCAGCAGCCAAGGGCGGGACAGGCGCTATGGCTACACCTTC
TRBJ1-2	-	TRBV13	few	CASSYESIFF	TGTGCCAGCAGCTATGAGTCGATTTTTTTC
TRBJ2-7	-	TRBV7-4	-	CASSSLGGGFYEQYF	TGTGCCAGCAGCTCCCTTGGGGGGGGCTTCTACGAGCAGTACTTC
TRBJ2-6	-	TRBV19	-	CASSIDLVGGRANVLTF	TGTGCCAGTAGTATAGATTTGGTCGGGGGACGGGCCAACGTCCTGACTTTC
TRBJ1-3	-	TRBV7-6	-	CASATASGNTIYF	TGTGCCAGCGCCACAGCCTCTGGAAACACCATATATTTT
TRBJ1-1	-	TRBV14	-	CASSHLRHLNTEAFF	TGTGCCAGCAGCCACCTCAGACACCTGAACACTGAAGCTTTCTTT
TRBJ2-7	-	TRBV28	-	CASSLQDPPYEQYF	TGTGCCAGCAGTTTACAGGATCCTCCCTACGAGCAGTACTTC
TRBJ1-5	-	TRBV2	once	CASRAGVSGNQPQHF	TGTGCCAGCAGGGCAGGGGTAAGCGGCAATCAGCCCCAGCATTTT
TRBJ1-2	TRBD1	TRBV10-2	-	CASSPRRGYYGYTF	TGCGCCAGCAGCCCTCGCAGGGGGTACTATGGCTACACCTTC
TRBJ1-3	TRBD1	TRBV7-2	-	CASTGRGGNTIYF	TGTGCCAGCACTGGCAGGGGGGGAAACACCATATATTTT